Given below is one T cell receptor beta chain in context. The antigen this receptor binds is unknown. Nothing much larger sits one base from this clone, and base qualities are not available. RNA was extracted using the RNeasy kit, and roughly 0.45 to 1 ug of the RNA was reverse transcribed with random hexamers. The immunoSEQ multiplex PCR assay, covering 54 Vbeta and 13 Jbeta segments, was used to amplify TCR beta CDR3 regions. PCR amplification bias was corrected by using a synthetic template baseline for primer optimization and computational correction. The original methods were these. Reads were annotated to V, D and J genes according to IMGT and were analyzed with immunoSEQ Analyzer, with only productive sequences retained. Clonality was calculated as one minus the Shannon entropy normalized by log2 of the number of productive unique sequences. For each patient and control, public and private clones were evaluated within the 100 most prevalent clones. A clone was defined as Susac-specific if it was absent from the healthy and MS cohorts, from about a thousand published viral clones and from other ImmuneACCESS disease sequences. TCRdb reran the public reads through fastp at Q25 and MiXCR, keeping productive beta chains. A single entry per CDR3 protein holds the most common genes and DNA from its merged rows. TCRdb, rather than the study authors, made the V and J calls. The sample table contains approximately 190,000 distinct CDR3 sequences; only one count was recorded for 90% to 96% of them. The ten largest clones add up to roughly 0.093% of the sample.

This specimen comes from a study of CD8 T cells in Susac syndrome (dated 2019 in TCRdb). Broadly, across the study: Among the sequenced Susac syndrome patients, six had clinically active disease and about eight were in clinical remission. Whether CD8+ T cell activation and differentiation in Susac syndrome was antigen driven was tested using repertoire sequencing. Susac syndrome patients were therapy-naive, on corticosteroids (some also receiving IVIg), or on IVIg alone at blood withdrawal. The study at large found these results: The study acknowledged that relatively few individuals were included in the TCR sequencing and HLA analysis. No clonal expansion was detected in the CD4+ T cell repertoire of Susac syndrome patients.

Peripheral blood CD8+ and CD4+ T cells from healthy donors, Susac syndrome patients and multiple sclerosis patients were profiled using high-throughput TCR beta sequencing. Recently defined diagnostic criteria for definite or probable disease were met by the Susac syndrome patients. Bulk CD8+ and CD4+ T cells were purified by magnetic negative isolation, whereas CD8+ TEMRA cells were enriched by FACS. Blood was drawn into EDTA tubes, processed within 24 hours, and PBMCs were isolated by density gradient centrifugation. PBMCs intended for TCR sequencing were frozen in liquid nitrogen and were later thawed in a 37 degrees C water bath. Purity of sorted or isolated CD4+, CD8+ and CD8+ TEMRA cells was at least 90%. Between the V and J ends, shortened by 2 bases and 0 bases respectively, the junction contains 2 bases. The CDR3 measures 13 amino acids from cysteine to phenylalanine. Just CDR3 DNA is preserved here, 39 bases in frame from base 1.

The rearranged chain carries TRBV12-3 or TRBV12-4 and TRBJ1-5; no D gene call is confident. Sequencing input: CD4+ T cells from PBMCs. The clonotype was recovered from a human donor with Susac syndrome. The CDR3 reads CASSLNSNQPQHF. In nucleotides, the sequence is TGTGCCAGCAGTTTAAATAGCAATCAGCCCCAGCATTTT.